Below, one TCR beta chain is given with its context. Original data processing: By means of reference gene primer amplification, nucleated cell counts were estimated. Repertoires were generated with immunoSEQ multiplex PCR, while TCRdb's copy carries only in-frame clones and drops some. The D gene and trimming were derived from the DNA, and the V and J assignments and clone size from that table. The table lists some 300,000 clones, 90% to 95% of them singletons. V shed 4 bases, J shed 2 bases, and the junction held 3 bases outside the gene matches. This CDR3 region has 15 residues. The germline V gene has CDR1 LGHDT and CDR2 YNNKEL (reference sequence). A COVID-19 case had been met by exposed participants during the 2 weeks before study entry. The data belong to a study of blood T cell repertoires in COVID-19. Study at large: COVID-19 samples from acute and convalescent phases originated in the United States, Italy and Spain. Nucleic acid was either cDNA or gDNA, and it came from T cells, B-cell-depleted T cells, or PBMCs.

The chain combines TRBV3-1 (or the pseudogene TRBV3-2) with TRBJ1-3; 9 positions match TRBD1. The source of this sequence is a woman aged 30 to 39 who had been exposed to COVID-19. The sequenced sample consisted of PBMCs or T cells enriched from blood (not recorded which). CDR3 sequence reads: CASSLNRGPGNTIYF. CDR3 in DNA: TGTGCCAGCAGCCTAAACAGGGGGCCTGGAAACACCATATATTTT.